The 17 T cell receptor beta chains in this list originate from one sample, sequenced in a study of blood T cell repertoires in COVID-19 (dated by TCRdb to the early 2020s). The method was the immunoSEQ multiplex PCR assay. TCRdb retrieved this table from immuneACCESS and kept in-frame rearrangements only. Not all clones are present; in checked studies, unresolved V genes account for under half, and no reason is known for the remainder. This sample lists around 140,000 clones; about 72% were detected once. The ten largest clonotypes hold 1.9% of the sample. Sequencing was done on a sample of peripheral blood. These receptors were taken from a woman in her seventies with acute or convalescent COVID-19.

CDR3: CSVGSGPEAFF. CDR3 nucleotide sequence: TGCAGCGTTGGGAGCGGCCCCGAAGCTTTCTTT. The chain is built from TRBV29-1 and TRBJ1-1; no clear D. The CDR3 spans 11 residues. V was clipped by 4 bases and J by 8 bases, with 11 bases between them. CDR1 is SQVTM and CDR2 is ANQGSEA in the germline V gene. Together with reference TRBV29-1 and TRBJ1-1, the CDR3 gives the full variable domain: SAVISQKPSRDICQRGTSLTIQCQVDSQVTMMFWYRQQPGQSLTLIATANQGSEATYESGFVIDKFPISRPNLTFSTLTVSNMSPEDSSIYLCSVGSGPEAFFGQGTRLTVV.

The chain has TRBV7-9 and TRBJ1-4, with unresolved D. The CDR3 length is 14 residues. Germline CDR1 and CDR2: SEHNR and FQNEAQ (reference sequence). The V end was cut by 5 bases, the J end by 7 bases, with 14 bases between. CDR3 in DNA: TGTGCCAGCAGCAGGATTGGGCCGCGTGAAAAACTGTTTTTT. As protein: CASSRIGPREKLFF.

The CDR3 sequence is CASRSSFPEDGYTF. The CDR3 DNA reads as TGTGCCAGCAGAAGTAGCTTCCCTGAGGATGGCTACACCTTC. The V call is TRBV27, the J call TRBJ1-2, with unresolved D. Per the germline V gene, CDR1 is MNHEY and CDR2 is SMNVEV (reference sequence). The ends were cut back, 6 bases at V and 6 bases at J, with 17 bases in the middle. The CDR3 extends over 14 amino acids.

J is TRBJ2-1 and V is TRBV12-5, with D possibly matching TRBD1 (8 bases). V shed 2 bases and J shed 5 bases, with 25 bases lying between them. Per the germline V gene, CDR1 is LGHNT and CDR2 is FRNRAP. This CDR3 is 19 amino acids long. Written as DNA, the CDR3 is TGTGCTAGTGGTTTGCCATACAGGGGGACCGGGACTACAAACAATGAGCAGTTCTTC. Protein product: CASGLPYRGTGTTNNEQFF.

This clone was recorded only once. The rearrangement joins TRBV3-1 (or the pseudogene TRBV3-2) to TRBJ1-6, with D unresolved. CDR3 length: 16 amino acids. V was shortened by 0 bases and J by 8 bases, with 14 bases between the two germline ends. Germline assignment: CDR1 LGHDT and CDR2 YNNKEL (reference sequence). The CDR3 loop is CASSQDCSGYHSPLHF. CDR3 coding DNA: TGTGCCAGCAGCCAAGATTGTTCGGGGTACCATTCACCCCTCCACTTT.

CDR3 sequence reads: CASSLWASRGQETQYF. DNA of the CDR3: TGTGCCAGCAGCTTGTGGGCTAGCAGGGGACAAGAGACCCAGTACTTC. The chain carries TRBV5-6 and TRBJ2-5; D possibly corresponds to TRBD1 (6 bases). This CDR3 is 16 amino acids long. From germline, CDR1 is SGHDT and CDR2 YYEEEE. V lost 1 base to trimming and J lost 2 bases, with 15 bases between them.

Many counts were recorded for this clone. The chain combines TRBV12-3 or TRBV12-4 with TRBJ1-2; 7 bases align to TRBD1. V was pared by 5 bases and J by 8 bases, with 8 bases of the junction left unmatched. The CDR3 loop spans 13 amino acids. CDR3 coding DNA: TGTGCCAGCAGTCCCGACAGGGCCAGAGGCTACACCTTC. It translates to CASSPDRARGYTF.

This clone was found once. This chain joins TRBV13 and TRBJ2-3, with 10 bases aligning to TRBD2. The trim removed 6 bases at V and 4 bases at J, leaving 10 bases unmatched. The CDR3 totals 16 residues. The germline V gene encodes CDR1 PRHDT and CDR2 FYEKMQ (reference sequence). In nucleotides, the CDR3 is TGTGCCAGCAGATTCAGAAGCGGGGGGGCAGCAGATACGCAGTATTTT. Translating it yields CASRFRSGGAADTQYF.

The rearrangement links TRBV6-5 to TRBJ1-4; 9 bases map to TRBD1. Germline CDR1 and CDR2: MNHEY and SVGAGI. CDR3 size: 15 residues. With 8 bases clipped from V and 7 bases from J, the junction kept 11 bases outside the gene matches. CDR3 in amino acids: CASRNTGGGGEKLFF. CDR3 in DNA: TGTGCCAGCCGGAACACAGGGGGCGGTGGTGAAAAACTGTTTTTT.

The chain carries TRBV4-3 and TRBJ2-3; TRBD1 is a possible D gene (5 bases). V dropped 0 bases and J dropped 5 bases, with 15 bases sitting between them. The CDR3 is 16 residues long. CDR1 and CDR2 (germline): LGHNA, YSLEER. CDR3 DNA: TGCGCCAGCAGCCAAGATTATTTCCAGGGAAGAGATACGCAGTATTTT. Translated: CASSQDYFQGRDTQYF.

CDR3 sequence reads: CASSFGTGSHNEQFF. Here the CDR3 DNA reads TGCGCCAGCAGCTTTGGGACAGGGTCCCACAATGAGCAGTTCTTC. This chain connects TRBV5-1 to TRBJ2-1; 9 positions agree with TRBD1. The germline V gene has CDR1 SGHRS and CDR2 YFSETQ. This CDR3 spans 15 amino acids. V dropped 2 bases and J dropped 5; count of bases not matched to a gene: 5. Together with reference TRBV5-1 and TRBJ2-1, the CDR3 gives the full variable domain: KAGVTQTPRYLIKTRGQQVTLSCSPISGHRSVSWYQQTPGQGLQFLFEYFSETQRNKGNFPGRFSGRQFSNSRSEMNVSTLELGDSALYLCASSFGTGSHNEQFFGPGTRLTVL.

In this sample, this clone turned up once. The J gene is TRBJ2-3, the V gene TRBV6-1; a weak D match, TRBD1 (5 bases). CDR3 length equals 15 residues. V lost 3 bases and J lost 2, with 12 bases in between. The V gene's germline CDR1 is MNHNS and CDR2 SASEGT. This CDR3 reads CASSDLPTVTDTQYF. The CDR3 DNA sequence: TGTGCCAGCAGTGACCTTCCGACAGTCACAGATACGCAGTATTTT.

The V and J genes are TRBV6-2 or TRBV6-3 and TRBJ2-7, with 8 bases lining up with TRBD1. Per germline, CDR1 MNHEY and CDR2 SVGEGT. The junction had 10 bases not matched to a gene; V was cut back by 2 bases and J by 1 base. The CDR3 is 17 amino acids. CDR3 sequence: CASSYTIGTGFSYEQYF. The CDR3 bases are TGTGCCAGCAGTTACACTATCGGGACAGGCTTTTCCTACGAGCAGTACTTC.

This clone was observed once. The chain employs TRBV10-2 and TRBJ1-6, with D possibly TRBD1 on 6 matching bases. Per germline, CDR1 WSHSY and CDR2 SAAADI. Trimming left V 2 bases short and J 8 bases short, with 10 bases between. The CDR3 spans 14 residues. The CDR3 here is CASSETGFYSPLHF. The DNA of the CDR3 is TGCGCCAGCAGTGAGACAGGGTTTTATTCACCCCTCCACTTT.

This rearrangement joins TRBV19 to TRBJ1-2, with D hard to call. Germline CDR1 is LNHDA and CDR2 is SQIVND (reference sequence). The CDR3 extends over 13 amino acids. Trimming took 6 bases from V and 4 from J, leaving 12 bases between them. The CDR3, as DNA: TGTGCCAGTAGCTTCACAGCTTTCTATGGCTACACCTTC. Protein: CASSFTAFYGYTF. The full variable domain, its missing parts supplied by reference TRBV19 and TRBJ1-2, is DGGITQSPKYLFRKEGQNVTLSCEQNLNHDAMYWYRQDPGQGLRLIYYSQIVNDFQKGDIAEGYSVSREKKESFPLTVTSAQKNPTAFYLCASSFTAFYGYTFGSGTRLTVV.

The V and J genes are TRBV3-1 (or the pseudogene TRBV3-2) and TRBJ2-3, with D possibly being TRBD2 (5 bases). V lost 3 bases and J 2 bases, leaving 15 bases between the germline ends. This CDR3 comprises 16 residues. Germline CDR1 LGHDT, CDR2 YNNKEL (reference sequence). DNA of the CDR3: TGTGCCAGCAGCCAGTTCCTGGACTCATACACAGATACGCAGTATTTT. The encoded protein is CASSQFLDSYTDTQYF.

This clone was observed a few times. The V gene is TRBV14, the J gene TRBJ1-3; D uncertain. This CDR3 region has 15 residues. Germline V gene data show CDR1 as SGHDN and CDR2 as FVKESK. The ends were cut back, 3 bases at V and 3 bases at J, with 12 bases in the middle. The CDR3 protein is CASSHELGVGNTIYF. The CDR3, as DNA: TGTGCCAGCAGCCACGAACTCGGGGTTGGAAACACCATATATTTT.